This TCR beta chain was profiled in a study of cytomegalovirus exposure and HLA in healthy donors. The PCR was carried out with 60 Vbeta primers and 13 Jbeta primers. Sequencing was performed with immunoSEQ multiplex PCR; in TCRdb, only in-frame clones are kept and a portion is missing. The sample has about 140,000 clones, around 80% seen once. Germline CDR1 reads MNHEY; CDR2 reads SVGAGI. Trimming took 0 bases from V and 4 from J, leaving 9 bases between them. The CDR3 spans 15 residues. This chain joins TRBV6-5 and TRBJ2-2, with TRBD2 as a possible D gene (5 bases). The sequencing sample was made of PBMCs. This TCR was sampled from a man aged 45-60 years in good health and CMV-seronegative. CDR3 in amino acids: CASSYSPSSTGELFF. The CDR3 DNA reads as TGTGCCAGCAGTTACTCGCCTAGCTCCACCGGGGAGCTGTTTTTT.